This T cell receptor beta chain was identified in a study of Ad26.COV2.S vaccination and SARS-CoV-2 variants. The study's findings and limits: The study found similar non-spike TCR breadth in vaccine and placebo recipients.

Treatment defined: roughly 20 received Ad26.COV2.S at low or high dose, single or two shots; several received placebo; per-sample allocation not given. Day 63 following the first vaccine or placebo injection was when the samples were taken. Germline trimming cut 4 bases from V and 1 base from J; bases unmatched to any gene: 3. The CDR3 totals 15 residues. In germline, CDR1 is LNHNV, CDR2 YYDKDF (reference sequence). TCRdb's copy holds only in-frame clones and misses some; the assay was immunoSEQ multiplex PCR. The sample has around 250,000 clones, roughly 85% seen once. Comment on this clone: Antigen specificity is unknown.

Sequencing was performed on peripheral blood, taken in a trial of Ad26.COV2.S vaccine versus placebo. The sequence derives from a person aged 18-65 years who received the Ad26.COV2.S COVID-19 vaccine or a placebo. This rearrangement joins TRBV15 to TRBJ1-1, with TRBD1 matching over 10 bases. CDR3 in DNA: TGTGCCACCAGCATGGGACAGGGGAGGAACACTGAAGCTTTCTTT. It codes for CATSMGQGRNTEAFF. Supplemented by reference TRBV15 and TRBJ1-1, the full variable domain reads DAMVIQNPRYQVTQFGKPVTLSCSQTLNHNVMYWYQQKSSQAPKLLFHYYDKDFNNEADTPDNFQSRRPNTSFCFLDIRSPGLGDTAMYLCATSMGQGRNTEAFFGQGTRLTVV.